The rows below give T cell receptor beta chains drawn from one sample of a study of T cell repertoires in cytomegalovirus infection. MiXCR, applied by TCRdb to the reads, yields one record per CDR3 protein. The data show more than 250,000 distinct CDR3 sequences, with roughly 25% seen just once and about an eighth held by the top ten. Antigens of these TCRs are unknown. Sequenced here: cultured PBMCs, sampled from culture after CMV antigen stimulation. The receptors derive from a human donor in good health (CMV status not recorded). Some clones in this sample may be carry-over from other donors' samples. CDR3s leave out the opening cysteine and the closing phenylalanine or tryptophan. The order of the fields is clone size, V gene, CDR3 length, CDR3 protein. Clone size appears in some rows only: once, few, many, or a class for an expanded clone.

few TRBV6-2/TRBV6-3 13 ASTSDSGSTDTQY
few TRBV5-4 12 ASSRTEPNEKLF
many TRBV7-2 14 ASSSGGMGGREGYT
. TRBV28 10 ASRRGGTEQY
. TRBV7-9 14 ASSLAWGGADNEQF
many TRBV29-1 8 SIGQFEAF
few TRBV19 14 ASRRQGASLNTEAF
. TRBV7-2 12 ASSVGQGTDTQY
. TRBV11-2 11 ASTRRENSPLH
. TRBV12-3/TRBV12-4 12 ASSSRIGTYGYT
few TRBV7-3 13 ASSLMAGSSYEQY
. TRBV4-1 15 ASSQHGDRSPTDTQY
many TRBV7-2 13 ASSLALTSGETQY
few TRBV4-3 14 ASSQDGGERVGELF
. TRBV7-2 12 ASRIDLYDTEAF
. TRBV7-2 11 ASSPLQSYGYT
. TRBV5-1 13 ASSLAPGQANTIY
. TRBV7-8 15 ASSFADRPGFDSGQF
many TRBV19 15 ASTPGTSGRAPNEQF
few TRBV6-2/TRBV6-3 12 ASKSPGTLYEQY
few TRBV5-1 13 ASSPSGSTHNEQF
few TRBV7-6 13 ASSYGTPNTGELF
. TRBV5-6 13 ASSGSGRNTGELF
few TRBV7-2 10 ASTVDRGEQY
. TRBV20-1 9 SATSQETQY
. TRBV24-1 13 ATSDTYSDSYEQY
. TRBV28 10 ASSRTERTQY
. TRBV12-3/TRBV12-4 15 ASSHRTGANSGNTIY